This T cell receptor (beta chain) was identified during a study of T-cell reconstitution after alpha-beta-depleted transplantation in children. General observations from the study: T-cell numbers and diversity, one year after transplant, stemmed largely from T cells that were newly produced. Alpha-beta T cells present about two months after transplant were reported to originate from several hundred expanded graft clones. From surviving recipient T cells and thymic progenitors came the high day-60 TCRbeta diversity observed in some patients.

This clonotype occurred many times. Its antigen is not known. Library preparation (for TCRbeta) was performed with unique molecular identifiers. TCRdb re-called the PCR reads through MiXCR, storing one row per CDR3 protein. The sample contains about 460,000 distinct CDR3 sequences, over 9.5% of which appear only once. Trimming at V came to 2 bases and at J to 3 bases, leaving 8 bases not matched to a gene. In germline, CDR1 is SGHRS, CDR2 YFSETQ. The length of the CDR3 is 16 residues. The receptor's source is a child aged 2 to 15 with inherited bone marrow failure, due to receive a stem cell transplant. Specimen: PBMCs, collected before TCRalphabeta/CD19-depleted stem cell transplant. This chain links TRBV5-1 with TRBJ1-1; 9 positions match TRBD1. The CDR3, as DNA: TGCGCCAGCAGCTTATCCCCGGGACAGGGTTACACTGAAGCTTTCTTT. Protein sequence: CASSLSPGQGYTEAFF.